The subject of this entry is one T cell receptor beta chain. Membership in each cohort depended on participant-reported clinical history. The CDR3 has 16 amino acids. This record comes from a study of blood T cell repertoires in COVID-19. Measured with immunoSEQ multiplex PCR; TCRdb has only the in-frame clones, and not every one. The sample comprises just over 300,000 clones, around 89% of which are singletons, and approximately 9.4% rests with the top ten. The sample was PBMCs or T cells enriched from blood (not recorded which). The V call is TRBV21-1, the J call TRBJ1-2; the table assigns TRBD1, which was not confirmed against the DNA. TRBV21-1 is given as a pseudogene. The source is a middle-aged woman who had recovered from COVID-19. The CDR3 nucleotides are TGTGCCAGCAGCAAAGGAAGGACAGGGCCTAACTATGGCTACACCTTC. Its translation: CASSKGRTGPNYGYTF.